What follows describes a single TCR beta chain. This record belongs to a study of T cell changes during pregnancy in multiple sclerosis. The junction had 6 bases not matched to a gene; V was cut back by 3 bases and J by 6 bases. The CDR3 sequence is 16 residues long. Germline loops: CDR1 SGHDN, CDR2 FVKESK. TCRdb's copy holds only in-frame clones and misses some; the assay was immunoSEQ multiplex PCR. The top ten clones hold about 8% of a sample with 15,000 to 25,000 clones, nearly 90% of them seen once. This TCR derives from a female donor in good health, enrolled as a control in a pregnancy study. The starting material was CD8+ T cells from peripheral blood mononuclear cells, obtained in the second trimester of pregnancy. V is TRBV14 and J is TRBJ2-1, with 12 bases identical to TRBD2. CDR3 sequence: CASSHLLTSGSNEQFF. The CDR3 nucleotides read TGTGCCAGCAGCCACCTTTTGACTAGCGGGAGCAATGAGCAGTTCTTC.